This record concerns one T cell receptor (beta chain) sequence. Its antigen is undetermined. This may be a read error, as it is one base from a much larger clone. This sample was taken from a study of tumor-infiltrating lymphocytes in primary liver carcinoma. Study overall: Surgeons resected the patients' primary liver carcinomas. Study conclusions and caveats: Between tumor regions, pairs overlapped more than tumor-adjacent and tumor-blood pairs did.

Reverse transcription of around 0.45 ug total RNA with a constant-region primer produced TCR beta cDNA. Modified slightly, ARM-PCR produced TCR beta libraries over three nested multiplex PCR rounds. Primers for the first two PCR rounds were TRBV1-TRBV30 forward primers and a C-beta reverse primer (about 11 cycles per round). TCRdb re-called the multiplex PCR reads with MiXCR, one entry per CDR3 protein. This sample yields 310,000 or so distinct CDR3 sequences, of which less than 65% are seen a single time; about 6.5% belongs to the top ten. Germline V gene sequence: CDR1 MNHEY, CDR2 SVGEGT. The CDR3 totals 16 residues. Unsorted whole blood yielded the blood RNA, and germline DNA was also extracted.

The V call is TRBV6-2 or TRBV6-3, the J call TRBJ2-3; maybe TRBD2 (5 bases). The receptor was isolated from a middle-aged man with primary liver carcinoma and hepatitis B virus infection. The source material was peripheral blood. Here the CDR3 DNA reads TGTGCCGGCAGTGCCCGACCTAGCCCTGGCACAGATACGCAGTATTTT. Translated, it gives CAGSARPSPGTDTQYF.